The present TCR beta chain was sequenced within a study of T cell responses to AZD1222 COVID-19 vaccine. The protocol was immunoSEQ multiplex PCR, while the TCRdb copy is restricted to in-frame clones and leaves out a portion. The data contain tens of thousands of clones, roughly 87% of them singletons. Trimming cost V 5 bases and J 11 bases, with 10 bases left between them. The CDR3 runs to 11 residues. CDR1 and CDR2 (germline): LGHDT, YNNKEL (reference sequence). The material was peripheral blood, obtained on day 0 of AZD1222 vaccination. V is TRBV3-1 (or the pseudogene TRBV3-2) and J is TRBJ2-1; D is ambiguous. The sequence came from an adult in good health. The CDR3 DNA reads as TGTGCCAGCAGCTATGGCGCCCAGCAGTTCTTC. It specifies CASSYGAQQFF.